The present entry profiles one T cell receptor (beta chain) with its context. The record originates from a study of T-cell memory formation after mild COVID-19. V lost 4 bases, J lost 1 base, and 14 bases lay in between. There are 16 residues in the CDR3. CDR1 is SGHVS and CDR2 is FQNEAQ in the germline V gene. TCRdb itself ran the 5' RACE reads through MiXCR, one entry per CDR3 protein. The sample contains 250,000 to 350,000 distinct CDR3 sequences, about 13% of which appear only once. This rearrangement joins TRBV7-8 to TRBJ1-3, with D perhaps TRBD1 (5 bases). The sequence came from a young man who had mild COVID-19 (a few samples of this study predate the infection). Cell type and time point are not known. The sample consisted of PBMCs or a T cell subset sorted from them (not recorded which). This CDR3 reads CASSYGQGFSGNTIYF. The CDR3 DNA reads TGTGCCAGCAGCTACGGCCAGGGCTTTTCTGGAAACACCATATATTTT.